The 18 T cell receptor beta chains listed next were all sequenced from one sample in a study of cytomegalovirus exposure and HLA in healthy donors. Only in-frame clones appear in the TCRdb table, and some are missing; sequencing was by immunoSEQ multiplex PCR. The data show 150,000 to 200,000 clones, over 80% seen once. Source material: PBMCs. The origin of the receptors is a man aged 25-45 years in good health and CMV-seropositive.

The CDR3 loop is CASSYAGWANYGYTF. Here the CDR3 DNA reads TGTGCCAGCAGTTACGCAGGCTGGGCTAACTATGGCTACACCTTC. The chain couples TRBV6-5 to TRBJ1-2, with D unresolved. V gave up 2 bases and J gave up 0 bases, with 10 bases separating them. There are 15 residues in the CDR3. Germline V gene sequence: CDR1 MNHEY, CDR2 SVGAGI.

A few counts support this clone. CDR3 nucleotide sequence: TGCGCCAGCAGCTTAATCCCGGGACAGCTATACAATGAGCAGTTCTTC. Amino acids: CASSLIPGQLYNEQFF. The rearrangement links TRBV5-1 to TRBJ2-1, with 7 nucleotides matching TRBD1. This CDR3 has 16 residues. The J segment lost 4 bases and the V segment lost 2 bases, leaving 9 bases of the junction unmatched. From germline, CDR1 is SGHRS and CDR2 YFSETQ.

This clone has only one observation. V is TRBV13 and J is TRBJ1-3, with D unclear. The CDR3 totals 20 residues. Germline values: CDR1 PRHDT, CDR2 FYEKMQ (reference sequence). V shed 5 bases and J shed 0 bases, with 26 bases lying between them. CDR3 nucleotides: TGTGCCAGCAGCCCGAGAAGTTTACAGCTCCCACCGAACTCTGGAAACACCATATATTTT. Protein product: CASSPRSLQLPPNSGNTIYF.

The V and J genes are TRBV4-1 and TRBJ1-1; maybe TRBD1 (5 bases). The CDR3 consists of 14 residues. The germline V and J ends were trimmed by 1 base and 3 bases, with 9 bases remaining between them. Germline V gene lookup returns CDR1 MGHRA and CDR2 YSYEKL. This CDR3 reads CASSQGGEDTEAFF. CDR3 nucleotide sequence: TGCGCCAGCAGCCAAGGAGGGGAGGACACTGAAGCTTTCTTT.

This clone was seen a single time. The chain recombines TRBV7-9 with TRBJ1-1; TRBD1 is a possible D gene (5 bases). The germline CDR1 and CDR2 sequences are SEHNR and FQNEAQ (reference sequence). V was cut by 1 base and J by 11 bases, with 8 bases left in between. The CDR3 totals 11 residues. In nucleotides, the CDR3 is TGTGCCAGCAGCTTAGAACAGGTCGCTTTCTTT. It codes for CASSLEQVAFF.

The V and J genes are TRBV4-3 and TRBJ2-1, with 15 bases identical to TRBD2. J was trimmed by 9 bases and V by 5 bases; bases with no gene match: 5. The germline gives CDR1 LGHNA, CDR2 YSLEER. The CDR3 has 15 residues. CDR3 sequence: CASSSGLAGGSEQFF. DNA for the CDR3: TGCGCCAGCAGCTCTGGACTAGCGGGGGGGTCTGAGCAGTTCTTC.

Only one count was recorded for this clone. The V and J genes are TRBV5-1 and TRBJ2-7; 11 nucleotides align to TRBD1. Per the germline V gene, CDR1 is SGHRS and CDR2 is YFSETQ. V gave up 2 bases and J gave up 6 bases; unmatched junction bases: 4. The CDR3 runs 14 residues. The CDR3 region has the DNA TGCGCCAGCAGCTTACGGACAGGGGGCCCCGAGCAGTACTTC. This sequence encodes CASSLRTGGPEQYF.

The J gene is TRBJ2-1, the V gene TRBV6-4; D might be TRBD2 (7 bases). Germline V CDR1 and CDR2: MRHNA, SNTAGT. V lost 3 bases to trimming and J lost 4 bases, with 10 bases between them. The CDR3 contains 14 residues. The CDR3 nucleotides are TGTGCCAGCAGTGAAGGGGGGGGGTACAATGAGCAGTTCTTC. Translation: CASSEGGGYNEQFF.

The CDR3 protein is CASSLGQGTSNYGYTF. Written as DNA, the CDR3 is TGTGCCAGCAGCTTGGGACAGGGGACATCCAACTATGGCTACACCTTC. The chain recombines TRBV7-9 with TRBJ1-2, with 10 positions matching TRBD1. J lost 2 bases, V lost 3 bases, and 6 bases had no gene match. The CDR3 consists of 16 residues. Germline V gene sequence: CDR1 SEHNR, CDR2 FQNEAQ (reference sequence).

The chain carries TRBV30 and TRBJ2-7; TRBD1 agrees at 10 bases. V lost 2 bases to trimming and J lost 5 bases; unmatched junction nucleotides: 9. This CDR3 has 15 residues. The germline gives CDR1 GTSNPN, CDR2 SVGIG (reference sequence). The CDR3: CAWSRTGTGVHEQYF. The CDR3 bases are TGTGCCTGGAGTCGGACCGGGACAGGGGTCCACGAGCAGTACTTC.

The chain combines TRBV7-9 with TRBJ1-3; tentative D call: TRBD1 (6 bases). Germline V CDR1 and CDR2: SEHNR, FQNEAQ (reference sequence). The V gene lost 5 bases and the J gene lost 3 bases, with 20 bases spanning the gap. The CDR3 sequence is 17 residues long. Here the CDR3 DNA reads TGTGCCAGCAGCCCACGAGGGGGTATGGGGTTTGGAAACACCATATATTTT. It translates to CASSPRGGMGFGNTIYF.

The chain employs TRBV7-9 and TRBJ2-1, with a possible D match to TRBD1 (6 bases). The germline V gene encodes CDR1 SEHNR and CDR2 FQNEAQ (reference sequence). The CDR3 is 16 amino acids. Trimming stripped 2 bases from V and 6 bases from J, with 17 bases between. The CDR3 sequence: CASSLSLRGSRNEQFF. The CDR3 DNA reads TGTGCCAGCAGCTTATCCCTCAGGGGCTCCCGCAATGAGCAGTTCTTC.

This CDR3 reads CASSLSDRSEWTYEQYF. The CDR3 DNA sequence: TGTGCCAGCAGCTTGTCCGACAGGTCGGAATGGACCTACGAGCAGTACTTC. J is TRBJ2-7 and V is TRBV5-6, with TRBD1 as a possible D gene (6 bases). The germline V gene has CDR1 SGHDT and CDR2 YYEEEE. This CDR3 region has 17 residues. V gave up 1 base and J gave up 2 bases, with 19 bases separating them.

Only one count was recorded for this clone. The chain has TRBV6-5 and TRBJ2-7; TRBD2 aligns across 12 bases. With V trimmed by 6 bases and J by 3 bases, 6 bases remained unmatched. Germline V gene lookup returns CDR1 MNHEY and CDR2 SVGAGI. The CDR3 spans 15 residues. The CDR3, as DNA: TGTGCCAGCAGAGCTGGACTAGCGGGGATCTACGAGCAGTACTTC. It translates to CASRAGLAGIYEQYF.

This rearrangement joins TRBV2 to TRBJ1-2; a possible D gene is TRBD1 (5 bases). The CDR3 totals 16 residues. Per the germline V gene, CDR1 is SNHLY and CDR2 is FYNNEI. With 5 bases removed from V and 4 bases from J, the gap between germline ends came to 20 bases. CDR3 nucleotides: TGTGCCAGCAGTTCCCCCGGGGGAGTCCTCGGCTATGGCTACACCTTC. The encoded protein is CASSSPGGVLGYGYTF.

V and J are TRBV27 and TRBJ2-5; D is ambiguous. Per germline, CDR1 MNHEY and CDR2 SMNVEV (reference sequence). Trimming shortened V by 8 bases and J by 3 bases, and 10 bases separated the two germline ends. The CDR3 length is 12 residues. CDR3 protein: CASGWPEETQYF. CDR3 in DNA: TGTGCCAGCGGTTGGCCAGAAGAGACCCAGTACTTC.

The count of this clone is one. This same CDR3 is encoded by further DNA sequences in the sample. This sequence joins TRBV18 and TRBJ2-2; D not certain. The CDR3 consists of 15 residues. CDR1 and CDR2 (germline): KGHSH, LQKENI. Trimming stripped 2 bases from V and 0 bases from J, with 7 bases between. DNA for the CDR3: TGTGCCAGCTCACCAGGCGGCGCGAACACCGGGGAGCTGTTTTTT. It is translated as CASSPGGANTGELFF. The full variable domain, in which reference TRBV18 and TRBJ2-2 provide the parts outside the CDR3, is NAGVMQNPRHLVRRRGQEARLRCSPMKGHSHVYWYRQLPEEGLKFMVYLQKENIIDESGMPKERFSAEFPKEGPSILRIQQVVRGDSAAYFCASSPGGANTGELFFGEGSRLTVL.

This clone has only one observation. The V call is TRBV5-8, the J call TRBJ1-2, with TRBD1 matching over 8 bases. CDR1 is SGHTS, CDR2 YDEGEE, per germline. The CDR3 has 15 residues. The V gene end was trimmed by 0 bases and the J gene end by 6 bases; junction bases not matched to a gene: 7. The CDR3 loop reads CASSLGSGQANGYTF. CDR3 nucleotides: TGTGCCAGCAGCTTGGGCTCGGGACAGGCGAATGGCTACACCTTC. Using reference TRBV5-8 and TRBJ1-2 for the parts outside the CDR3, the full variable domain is EAGVTQSPTHLIKTRGQQATLRCSPISGHTSVYWYQQALGLGLQFLLWYDEGEERNRGNFPPRFSGRQFPNYSSELNVNALELEDSALYLCASSLGSGQANGYTFGSGTRLTVV.